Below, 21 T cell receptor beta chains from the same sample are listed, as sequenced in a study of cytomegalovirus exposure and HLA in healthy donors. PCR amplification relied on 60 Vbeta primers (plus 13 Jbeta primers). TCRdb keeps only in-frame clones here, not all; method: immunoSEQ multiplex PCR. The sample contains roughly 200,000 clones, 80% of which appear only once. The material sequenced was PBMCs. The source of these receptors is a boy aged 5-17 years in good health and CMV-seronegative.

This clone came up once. CDR3: CASRPTGRFYGYTF. In DNA, the CDR3 is TGTGCCAGCAGGCCCACAGGGAGATTCTATGGCTACACCTTC. J is TRBJ1-2 and V is TRBV6-5, with D tentatively TRBD1 (6 bases). The V end lost 6 bases, the J end lost 4 bases, and 15 bases lay between the germline ends. Germline values: CDR1 MNHEY, CDR2 SVGAGI. The CDR3 is made up of 14 amino acids.

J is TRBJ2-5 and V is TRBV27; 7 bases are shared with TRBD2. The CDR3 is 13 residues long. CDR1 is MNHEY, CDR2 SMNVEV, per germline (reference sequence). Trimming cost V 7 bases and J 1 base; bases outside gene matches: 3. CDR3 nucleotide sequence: TGTGCCAGCACAAGCGGGACCCAAGAGACCCAGTACTTC. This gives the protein CASTSGTQETQYF.

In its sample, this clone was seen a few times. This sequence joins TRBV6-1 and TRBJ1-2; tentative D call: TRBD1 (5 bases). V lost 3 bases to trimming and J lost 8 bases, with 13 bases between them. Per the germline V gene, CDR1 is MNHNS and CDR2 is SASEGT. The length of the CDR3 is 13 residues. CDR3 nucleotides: TGTGCCAGCAGTGAGTCAGGGTCCGCAGGCTACACCTTC. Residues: CASSESGSAGYTF.

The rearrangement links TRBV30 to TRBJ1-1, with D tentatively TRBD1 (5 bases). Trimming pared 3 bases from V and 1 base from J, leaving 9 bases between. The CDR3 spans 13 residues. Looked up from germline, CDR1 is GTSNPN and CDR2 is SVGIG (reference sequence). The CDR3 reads CAWSSGKNTEAFF. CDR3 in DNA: TGTGCCTGGAGCTCAGGGAAGAACACTGAAGCTTTCTTT. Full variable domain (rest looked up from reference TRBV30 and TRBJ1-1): SQTIHQWPATLVQPVGSPLSLECTVEGTSNPNLYWYRQAAGRGLQLLFYSVGIGQISSEVPQNLSASRPQDRQFILSSKKLLLSDSGFYLCAWSSGKNTEAFFGQGTRLTVV.

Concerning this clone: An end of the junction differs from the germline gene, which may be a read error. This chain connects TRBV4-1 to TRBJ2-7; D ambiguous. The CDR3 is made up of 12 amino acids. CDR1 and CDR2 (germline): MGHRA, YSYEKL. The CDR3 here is CASSQAATERYF. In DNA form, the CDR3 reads TGCGCCAGCAGCCAAGCAGCGACCGAGCGGTACTTC.

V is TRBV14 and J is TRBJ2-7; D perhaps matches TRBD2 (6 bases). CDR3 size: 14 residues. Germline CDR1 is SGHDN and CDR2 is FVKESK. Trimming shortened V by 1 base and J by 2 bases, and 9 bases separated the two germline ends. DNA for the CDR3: TGTGCCAGCAGCCAAGCGCGGGAACCCTACGAGCAGTACTTC. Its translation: CASSQAREPYEQYF.

CDR3 sequence (DNA): TGTGCCAGCAGCTTAGATCTATTCGGGGAAGAGACCCAGTACTTC. This encodes CASSLDLFGEETQYF. The chain uses TRBV7-9 and TRBJ2-5; a possible D gene is TRBD2 (5 bases). Trimming left V 1 base short and J 3 bases short, with 12 bases between. There are 15 residues in the CDR3. Germline-derived CDR1 and CDR2 are SEHNR and FQNEAQ (reference sequence).

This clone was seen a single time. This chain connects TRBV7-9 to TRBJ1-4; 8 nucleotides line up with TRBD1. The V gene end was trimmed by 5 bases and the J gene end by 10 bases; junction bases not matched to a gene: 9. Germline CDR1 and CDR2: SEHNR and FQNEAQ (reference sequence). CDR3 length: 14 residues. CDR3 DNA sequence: TGTGCCAGCAGCCCGGACAGGGCGGTCGGAAAACTGTTTTTT. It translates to CASSPDRAVGKLFF.

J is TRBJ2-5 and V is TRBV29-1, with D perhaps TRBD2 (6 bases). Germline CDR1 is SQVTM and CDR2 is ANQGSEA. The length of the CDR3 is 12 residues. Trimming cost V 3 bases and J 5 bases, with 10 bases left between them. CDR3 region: CSVEEGTETQYF. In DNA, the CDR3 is TGCAGCGTTGAGGAGGGGACGGAGACCCAGTACTTC.

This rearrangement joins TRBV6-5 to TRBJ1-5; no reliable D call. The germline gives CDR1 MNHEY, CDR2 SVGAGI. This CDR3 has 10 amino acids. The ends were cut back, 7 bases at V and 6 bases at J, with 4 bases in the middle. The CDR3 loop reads CASTFQPQHF. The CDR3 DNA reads TGTGCCAGCACTTTTCAGCCCCAGCATTTT.

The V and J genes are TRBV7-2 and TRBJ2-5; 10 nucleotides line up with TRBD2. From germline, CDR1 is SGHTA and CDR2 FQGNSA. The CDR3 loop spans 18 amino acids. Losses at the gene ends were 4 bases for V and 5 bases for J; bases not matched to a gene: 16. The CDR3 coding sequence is TGTGCCAGCAGCTCTCGCGGGGGAGCGGGGGGGCGGTGGGAGACCCAGTACTTC. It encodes CASSSRGGAGGRWETQYF.

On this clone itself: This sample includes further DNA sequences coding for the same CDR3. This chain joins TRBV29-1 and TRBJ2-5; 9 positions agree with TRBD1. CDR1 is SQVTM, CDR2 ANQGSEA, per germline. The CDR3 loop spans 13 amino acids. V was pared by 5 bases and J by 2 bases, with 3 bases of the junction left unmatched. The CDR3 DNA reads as TGCAGCGTTTTGACAGGGGGACAAGAGACCCAGTACTTC. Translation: CSVLTGGQETQYF.

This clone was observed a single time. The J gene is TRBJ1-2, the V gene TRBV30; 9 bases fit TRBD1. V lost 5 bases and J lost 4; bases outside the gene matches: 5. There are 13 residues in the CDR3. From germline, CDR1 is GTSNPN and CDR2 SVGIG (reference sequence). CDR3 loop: CAWAQGAGYGYTF. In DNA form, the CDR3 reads TGTGCCTGGGCACAGGGGGCTGGCTATGGCTACACCTTC.

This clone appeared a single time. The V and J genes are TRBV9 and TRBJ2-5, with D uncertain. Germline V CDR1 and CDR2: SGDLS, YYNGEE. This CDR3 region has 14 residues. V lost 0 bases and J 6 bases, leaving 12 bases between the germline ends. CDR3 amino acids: CASSVGSPGQTQYF. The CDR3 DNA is TGTGCCAGCAGCGTAGGGTCCCCTGGGCAGACCCAGTACTTC.

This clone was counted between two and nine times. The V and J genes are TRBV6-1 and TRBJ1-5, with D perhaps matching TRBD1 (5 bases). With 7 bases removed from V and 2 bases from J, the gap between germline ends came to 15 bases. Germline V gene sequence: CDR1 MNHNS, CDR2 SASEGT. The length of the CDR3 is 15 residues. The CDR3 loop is CASTGRGGGNQPQHF. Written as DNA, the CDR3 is TGTGCCAGCACCGGTCGGGGAGGGGGCAATCAGCCCCAGCATTTT.

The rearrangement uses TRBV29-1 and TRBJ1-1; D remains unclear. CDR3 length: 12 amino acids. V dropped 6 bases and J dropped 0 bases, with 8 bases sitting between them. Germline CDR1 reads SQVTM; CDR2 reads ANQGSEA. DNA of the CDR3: TGCAGCGTCGCCGGGGTGAACACTGAAGCTTTCTTT. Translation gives CSVAGVNTEAFF.

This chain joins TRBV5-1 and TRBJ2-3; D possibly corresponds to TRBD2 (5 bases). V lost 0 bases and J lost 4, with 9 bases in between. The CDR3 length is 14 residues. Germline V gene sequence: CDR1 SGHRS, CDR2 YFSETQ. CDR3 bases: TGCGCCAGCAGCTTGGTCGGGGTAGCAGATACGCAGTATTTT. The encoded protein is CASSLVGVADTQYF. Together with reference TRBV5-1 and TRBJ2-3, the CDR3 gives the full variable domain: KAGVTQTPRYLIKTRGQQVTLSCSPISGHRSVSWYQQTPGQGLQFLFEYFSETQRNKGNFPGRFSGRQFSNSRSEMNVSTLELGDSALYLCASSLVGVADTQYFGPGTRLTVL.

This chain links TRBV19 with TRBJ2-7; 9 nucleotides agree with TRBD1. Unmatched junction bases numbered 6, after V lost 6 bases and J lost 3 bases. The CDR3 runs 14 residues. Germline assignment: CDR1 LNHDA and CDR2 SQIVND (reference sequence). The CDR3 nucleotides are TGTGCCAGTAGACCGGGACAGGGAAACTACGAGCAGTACTTC. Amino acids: CASRPGQGNYEQYF.

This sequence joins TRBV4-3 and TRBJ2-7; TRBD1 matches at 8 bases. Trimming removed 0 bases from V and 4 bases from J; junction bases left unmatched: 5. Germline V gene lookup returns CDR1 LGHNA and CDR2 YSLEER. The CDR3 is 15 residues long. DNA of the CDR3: TGCGCCAGCAGCCAAGACGGGACAGGATTTTACGAGCAGTACTTC. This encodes CASSQDGTGFYEQYF.

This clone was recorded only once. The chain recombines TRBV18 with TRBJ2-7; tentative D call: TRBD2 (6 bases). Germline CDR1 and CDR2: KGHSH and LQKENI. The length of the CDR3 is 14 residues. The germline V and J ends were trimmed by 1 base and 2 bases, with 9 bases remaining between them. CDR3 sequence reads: CASSPQGLAYEQYF. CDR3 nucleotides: TGTGCCAGCTCACCACAGGGACTGGCCTACGAGCAGTACTTC.

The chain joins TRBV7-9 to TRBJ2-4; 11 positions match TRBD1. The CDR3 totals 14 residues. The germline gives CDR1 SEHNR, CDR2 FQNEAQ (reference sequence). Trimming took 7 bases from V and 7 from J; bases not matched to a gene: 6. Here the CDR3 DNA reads TGTGCCAGCAACCCGGGACAGGGGGTGAACATTCAGTACTTC. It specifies CASNPGQGVNIQYF. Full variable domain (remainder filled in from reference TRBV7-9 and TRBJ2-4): DTGVSQNPRHKITKRGQNVTFRCDPISEHNRLYWYRQTLGQGPEFLTYFQNEAQLEKSRLLSDRFSAERPKGSFSTLEIQRTEQGDSAMYLCASNPGQGVNIQYFGAGTRLSVL.